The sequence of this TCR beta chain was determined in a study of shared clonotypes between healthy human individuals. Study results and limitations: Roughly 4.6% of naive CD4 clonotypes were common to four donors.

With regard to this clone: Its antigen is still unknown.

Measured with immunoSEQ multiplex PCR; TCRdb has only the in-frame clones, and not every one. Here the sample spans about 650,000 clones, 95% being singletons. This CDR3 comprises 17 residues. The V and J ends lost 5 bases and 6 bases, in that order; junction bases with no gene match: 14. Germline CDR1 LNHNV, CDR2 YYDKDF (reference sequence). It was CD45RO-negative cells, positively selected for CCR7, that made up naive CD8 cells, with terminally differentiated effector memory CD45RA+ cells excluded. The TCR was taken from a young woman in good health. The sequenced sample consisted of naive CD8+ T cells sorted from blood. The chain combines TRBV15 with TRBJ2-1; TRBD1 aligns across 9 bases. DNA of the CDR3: TGTGCCACCAGCGCTAGGCCCGGGACAGGGATCTTCAATGAGCAGTTCTTC. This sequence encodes CATSARPGTGIFNEQFF.